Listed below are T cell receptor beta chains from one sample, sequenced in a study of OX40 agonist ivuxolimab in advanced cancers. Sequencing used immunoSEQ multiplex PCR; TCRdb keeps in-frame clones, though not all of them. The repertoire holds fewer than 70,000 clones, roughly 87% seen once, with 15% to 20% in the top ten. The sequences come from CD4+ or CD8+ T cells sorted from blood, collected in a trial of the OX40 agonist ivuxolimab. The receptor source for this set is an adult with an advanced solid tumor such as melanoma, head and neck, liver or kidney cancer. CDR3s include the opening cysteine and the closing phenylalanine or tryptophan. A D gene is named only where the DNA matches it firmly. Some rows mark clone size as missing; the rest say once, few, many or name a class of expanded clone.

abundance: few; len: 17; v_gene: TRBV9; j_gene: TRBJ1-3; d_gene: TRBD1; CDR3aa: CASSATGGGPSGNTIYF; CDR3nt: TGTGCCAGCAGCGCGACAGGGGGAGGGCCCTCGGGAAACACCATATATTTT
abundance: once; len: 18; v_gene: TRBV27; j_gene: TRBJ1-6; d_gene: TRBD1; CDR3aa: CASSLTRTGSSYNSPLHF; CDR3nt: TGTGCCAGCAGTTTAACGAGGACAGGGAGCTCCTATAATTCACCCCTCCACTTT
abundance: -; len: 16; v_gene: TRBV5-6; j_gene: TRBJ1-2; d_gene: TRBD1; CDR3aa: CASSIHDRGGNYGYTF; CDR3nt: TGTGCCAGCAGCATTCATGACAGGGGGGGTAACTATGGCTACACCTTC
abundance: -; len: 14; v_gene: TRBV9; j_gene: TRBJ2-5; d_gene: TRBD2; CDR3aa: CASSASGWGETQYF; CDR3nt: TGTGCCAGCAGCGCTAGCGGGTGGGGAGAGACCCAGTACTTC
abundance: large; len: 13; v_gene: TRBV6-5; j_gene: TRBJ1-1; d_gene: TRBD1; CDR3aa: CASNKQGATEAFF; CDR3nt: TGTGCCAGCAACAAACAGGGGGCAACTGAAGCTTTCTTT
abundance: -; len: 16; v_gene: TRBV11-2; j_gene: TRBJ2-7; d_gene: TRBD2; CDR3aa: CASSLRTSGISYEQYF; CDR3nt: TGTGCCAGCAGCTTAAGAACTAGCGGGATTTCCTACGAGCAGTACTTC
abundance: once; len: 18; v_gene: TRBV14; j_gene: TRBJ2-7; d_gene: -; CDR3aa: CASSQDGKPPGASYEQYF; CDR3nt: TGTGCCAGCAGCCAAGATGGGAAGCCCCCAGGGGCCTCCTACGAGCAGTACTTC
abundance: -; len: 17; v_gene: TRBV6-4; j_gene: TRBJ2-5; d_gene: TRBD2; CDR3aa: CASSKGTSGRAVETQYF; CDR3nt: TGTGCCAGCAGTAAAGGGACTAGCGGGAGGGCCGTCGAGACCCAGTACTTC
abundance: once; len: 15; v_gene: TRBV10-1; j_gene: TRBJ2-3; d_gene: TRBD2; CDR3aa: CASSGTSGSTDTQYF; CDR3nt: TGCGCCAGCAGTGGAACTAGCGGGAGTACAGATACGCAGTATTTT
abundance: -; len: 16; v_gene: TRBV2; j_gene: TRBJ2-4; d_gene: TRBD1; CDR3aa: CASRVRQGEAKNIQYF; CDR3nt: TGTGCCAGCAGGGTTCGACAGGGAGAGGCCAAAAACATTCAGTACTTC
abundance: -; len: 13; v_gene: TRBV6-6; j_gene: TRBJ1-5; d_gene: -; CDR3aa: CATGAGVNQPQHF; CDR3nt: TGTGCCACCGGAGCAGGGGTCAATCAGCCCCAGCATTTT
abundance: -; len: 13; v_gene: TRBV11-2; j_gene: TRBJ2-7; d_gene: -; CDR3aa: CAWSRPPSHEQYF; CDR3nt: TGTGCCTGGAGTCGACCTCCTTCCCACGAGCAGTACTTC
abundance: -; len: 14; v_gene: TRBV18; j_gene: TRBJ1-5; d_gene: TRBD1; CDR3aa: CASSPGQEFSAQHF; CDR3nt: TGTGCCAGCTCACCGGGACAGGAGTTCTCGGCCCAGCATTTT
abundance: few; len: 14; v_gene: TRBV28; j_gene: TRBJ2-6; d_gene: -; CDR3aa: CASSLAGRANVLTF; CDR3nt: TGTGCCAGCAGTTTGGCTGGGAGGGCCAACGTCCTGACTTTC
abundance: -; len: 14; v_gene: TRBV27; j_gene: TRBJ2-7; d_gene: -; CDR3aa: CASSTDISHLEQYF; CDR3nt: TGTGCCAGCAGTACAGACATCTCTCATCTAGAACAGTACTTC
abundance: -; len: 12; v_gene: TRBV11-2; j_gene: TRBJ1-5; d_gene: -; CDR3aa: CASSDSDQPQHF; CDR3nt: TGTGCCAGCAGCGATTCGGATCAGCCCCAGCATTTT
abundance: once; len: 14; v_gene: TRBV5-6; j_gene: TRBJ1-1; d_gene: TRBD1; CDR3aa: CASSSRGYRGLDFF; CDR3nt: TGTGCCAGCAGCTCCCGGGGTTACAGGGGACTAGATTTCTTT
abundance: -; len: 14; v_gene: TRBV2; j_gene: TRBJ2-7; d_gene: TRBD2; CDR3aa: CASRELAGGGEQYF; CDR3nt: TGTGCCAGCCGGGAACTAGCGGGAGGGGGCGAGCAGTACTTC
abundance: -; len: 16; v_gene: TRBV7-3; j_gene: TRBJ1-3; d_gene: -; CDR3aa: CASSSEGGAAGNTIYF; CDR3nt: TGTGCCAGCAGCTCGGAGGGGGGAGCGGCGGGAAACACCATATATTTT
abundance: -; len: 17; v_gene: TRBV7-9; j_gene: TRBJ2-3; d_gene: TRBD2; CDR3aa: CASSSPSVAGGTDTQYF; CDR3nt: TGTGCCAGCAGCTCCCCGTCGGTAGCGGGAGGGACAGATACGCAGTATTTT
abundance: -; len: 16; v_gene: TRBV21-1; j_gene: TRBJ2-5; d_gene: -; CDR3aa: CASRGTVIGGEETQYF; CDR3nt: TGTGCCAGCAGGGGCACGGTGATTGGGGGCGAGGAGACCCAGTACTTC
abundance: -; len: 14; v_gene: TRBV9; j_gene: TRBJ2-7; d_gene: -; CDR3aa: CASSAGPLQYEQYF; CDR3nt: TGTGCCAGCAGCGCCGGGCCTTTACAGTACGAGCAGTACTTC
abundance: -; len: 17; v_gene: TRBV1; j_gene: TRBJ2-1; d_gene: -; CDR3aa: CTSSQDKSGRALDEQFF; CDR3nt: TGCACCAGCAGCCAAGATAAAAGCGGGAGGGCCCTCGATGAGCAGTTCTTC
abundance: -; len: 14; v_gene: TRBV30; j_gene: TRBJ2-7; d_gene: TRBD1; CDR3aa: CACPGTGGSYEQYF; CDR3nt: TGTGCCTGTCCCGGGACAGGGGGGTCCTACGAGCAGTACTTC
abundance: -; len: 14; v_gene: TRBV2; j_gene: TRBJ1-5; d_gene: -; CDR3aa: CASSEVDRNQPQHF; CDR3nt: TGTGCCAGCAGTGAGGTTGACCGTAATCAGCCCCAGCATTTT
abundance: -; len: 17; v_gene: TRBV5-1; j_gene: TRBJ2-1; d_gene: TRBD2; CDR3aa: CASSASLRSGRGNEQFF; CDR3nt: TGCGCCAGCAGCGCTTCCCTGAGAAGCGGGAGAGGGAATGAGCAGTTCTTC
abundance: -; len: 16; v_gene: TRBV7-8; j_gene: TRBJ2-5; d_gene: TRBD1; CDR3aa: CASSGRDRGQRETQYF; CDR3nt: TGTGCCAGCAGCGGCCGCGACAGGGGCCAACGAGAGACCCAGTACTTC
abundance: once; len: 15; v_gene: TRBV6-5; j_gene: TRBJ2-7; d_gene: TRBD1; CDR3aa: CASSSTGTAPYEQYF; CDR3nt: TGTGCCAGCAGTTCGACAGGGACCGCACCCTACGAGCAGTACTTC
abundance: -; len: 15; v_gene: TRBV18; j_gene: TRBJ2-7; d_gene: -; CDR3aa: CASSTGQGGPYEQYF; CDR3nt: TGTGCCAGCTCAACCGGACAGGGAGGGCCCTACGAGCAGTACTTC
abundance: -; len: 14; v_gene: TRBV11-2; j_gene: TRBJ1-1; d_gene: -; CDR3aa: CASSTRFVNTEAFF; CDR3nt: TGTGCCAGCAGCACCCGTTTCGTTAACACTGAAGCTTTCTTT
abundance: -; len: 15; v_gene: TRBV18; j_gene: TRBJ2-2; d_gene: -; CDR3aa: CASSPPHSGTGELFF; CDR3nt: TGTGCCAGCTCACCTCCTCACAGTGGGACCGGGGAGCTGTTTTTT
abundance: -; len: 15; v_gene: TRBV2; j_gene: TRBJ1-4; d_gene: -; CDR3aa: CASSRAPATNEKLFF; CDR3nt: TGTGCCAGCAGCAGGGCCCCTGCAACTAATGAAAAACTGTTTTTT
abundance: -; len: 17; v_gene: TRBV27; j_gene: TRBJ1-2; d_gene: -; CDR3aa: CASSLSGESYSSYGYTF; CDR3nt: TGTGCCAGCAGTTTATCGGGGGAAAGTTATTCGAGCTATGGCTACACCTTC
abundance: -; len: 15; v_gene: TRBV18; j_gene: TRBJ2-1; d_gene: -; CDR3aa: CASSPGPVSDNEQFF; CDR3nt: TGTGCCAGCTCACCGGGACCTGTATCGGACAATGAGCAGTTCTTC
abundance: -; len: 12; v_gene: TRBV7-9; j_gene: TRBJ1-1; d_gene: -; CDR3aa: CASSSGATEAFF; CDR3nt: TGTGCCAGCAGCTCGGGGGCTACTGAAGCTTTCTTT
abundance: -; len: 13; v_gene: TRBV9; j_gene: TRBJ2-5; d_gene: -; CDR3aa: CASSAGTWSRQYF; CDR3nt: TGTGCCAGCAGCGCCGGGACATGGAGTCGGCAGTACTTC
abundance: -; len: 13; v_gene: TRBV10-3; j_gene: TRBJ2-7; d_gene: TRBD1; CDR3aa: CAASGTGVHEQYF; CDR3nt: TGTGCCGCCTCCGGGACAGGGGTTCACGAGCAGTACTTC
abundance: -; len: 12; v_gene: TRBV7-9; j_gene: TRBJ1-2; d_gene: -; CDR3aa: CASTEEGYGYTF; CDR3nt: TGTGCCAGCACCGAGGAGGGCTATGGCTACACCTTC
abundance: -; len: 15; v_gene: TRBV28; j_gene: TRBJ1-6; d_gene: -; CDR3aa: CASRGGFQSNSPLHF; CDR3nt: TGTGCCAGCAGGGGGGGGTTCCAGTCTAATTCACCCCTCCACTTT
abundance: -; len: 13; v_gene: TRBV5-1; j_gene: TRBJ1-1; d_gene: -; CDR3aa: CASSLGYNTEAFF; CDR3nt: TGCGCCAGCAGCCTGGGCTACAACACTGAAGCTTTCTTT
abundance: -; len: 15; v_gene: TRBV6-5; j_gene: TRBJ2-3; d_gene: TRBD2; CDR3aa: CASSITSGRTDTQYF; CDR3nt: TGTGCCAGCAGTATAACTAGCGGGAGGACAGATACGCAGTATTTT
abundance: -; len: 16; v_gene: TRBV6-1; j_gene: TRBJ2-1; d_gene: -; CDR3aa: CASSGLVAASYNEQFF; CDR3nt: TGTGCCAGCAGTGGGTTAGTAGCGGCCTCCTACAATGAGCAGTTCTTC
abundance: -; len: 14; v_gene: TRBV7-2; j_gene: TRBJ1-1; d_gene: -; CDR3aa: CASSLVHRNTEAFF; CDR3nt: TGTGCCAGCAGCTTAGTACACCGGAACACTGAAGCTTTCTTT
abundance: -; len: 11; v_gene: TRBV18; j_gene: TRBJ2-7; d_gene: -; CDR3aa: CASSPGHEQYF; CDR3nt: TGTGCCAGCTCACCAGGGCACGAGCAGTACTTC
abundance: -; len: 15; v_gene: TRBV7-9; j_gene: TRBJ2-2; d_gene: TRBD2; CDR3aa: CASSSGLAGTGELFF; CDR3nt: TGTGCCAGCAGCTCGGGACTAGCGGGCACCGGGGAGCTGTTTTTT
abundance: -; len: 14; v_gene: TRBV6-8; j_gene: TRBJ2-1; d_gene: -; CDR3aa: CASIEGPQRYEQFF; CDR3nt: TGTGCCAGCATCGAAGGTCCCCAGCGGTATGAGCAGTTCTTC
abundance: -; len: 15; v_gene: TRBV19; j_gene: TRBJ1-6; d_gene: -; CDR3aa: CASTLGPNLDSPLHF; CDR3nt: TGTGCCAGTACCCTGGGGCCCAACTTGGATTCACCCCTCCACTTT
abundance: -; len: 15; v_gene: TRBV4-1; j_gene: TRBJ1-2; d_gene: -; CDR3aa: CASSQTTANFYGYTF; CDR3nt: TGCGCCAGCAGCCAAACGACAGCTAACTTTTATGGCTACACCTTC
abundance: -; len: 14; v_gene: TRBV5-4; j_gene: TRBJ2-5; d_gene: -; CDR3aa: CASSLRQGGETQYF; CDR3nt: TGTGCCAGCAGCTTGCGGCAGGGTGGGGAGACCCAGTACTTC
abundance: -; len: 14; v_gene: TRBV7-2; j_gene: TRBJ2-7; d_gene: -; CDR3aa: CASSLGGQSYEQYF; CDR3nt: TGTGCCAGCAGCTTAGGGGGGCAGTCCTACGAGCAGTACTTC
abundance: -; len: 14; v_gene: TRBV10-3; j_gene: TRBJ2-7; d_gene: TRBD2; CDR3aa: CAIRIGLAGDEQYF; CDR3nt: TGTGCCATCAGAATCGGACTAGCGGGAGACGAGCAGTACTTC
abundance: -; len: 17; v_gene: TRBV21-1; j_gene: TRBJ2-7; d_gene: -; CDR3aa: CASSKVVWDLGNYEQYF; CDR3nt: TGTGCCAGCAGCAAAGTTGTGTGGGACCTAGGAAACTACGAGCAGTACTTC
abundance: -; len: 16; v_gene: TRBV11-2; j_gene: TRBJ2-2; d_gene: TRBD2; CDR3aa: CASSLVYSGGRGELFF; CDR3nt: TGTGCCAGCAGCTTAGTCTATAGCGGGGGGCGCGGGGAGCTGTTTTTT
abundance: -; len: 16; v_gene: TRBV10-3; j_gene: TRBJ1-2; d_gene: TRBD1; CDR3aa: CAISAPGTGLDYGYTF; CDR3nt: TGTGCCATCAGCGCCCCCGGGACAGGGCTTGACTATGGCTACACCTTC
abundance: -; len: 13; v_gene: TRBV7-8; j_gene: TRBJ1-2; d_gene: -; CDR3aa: CASSSGQGHGYTF; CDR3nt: TGTGCCAGCAGCTCCGGTCAGGGGCATGGCTACACCTTC
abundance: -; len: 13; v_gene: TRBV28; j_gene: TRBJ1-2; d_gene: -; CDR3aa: CASSLGQNYGYTF; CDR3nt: TGTGCCAGCAGTCTAGGACAGAACTATGGCTACACCTTC
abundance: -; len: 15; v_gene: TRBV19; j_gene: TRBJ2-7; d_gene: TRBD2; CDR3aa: CASSSSGRGTYEQYF; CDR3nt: TGTGCCAGTAGTAGCAGCGGGAGGGGCACCTACGAGCAGTACTTC
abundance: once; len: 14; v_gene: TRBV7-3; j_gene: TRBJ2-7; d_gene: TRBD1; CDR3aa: CASSFGQGSYEQYF; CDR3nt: TGTGCCAGCAGCTTCGGACAGGGATCCTACGAGCAGTACTTC
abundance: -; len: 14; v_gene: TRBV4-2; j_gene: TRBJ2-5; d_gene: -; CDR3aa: CASSPVGAGETQYF; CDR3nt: TGTGCCAGCAGCCCCGTGGGGGCGGGGGAGACCCAGTACTTC